These 15 T cell receptor beta chains were sequenced from one sample in a study of technical replicates of blood from a handful of donors. Profiled with immunoSEQ multiplex PCR; TCRdb holds only in-frame clones, not every one. The table has tens of thousands of clones, under 99% seen once. The sequenced material came from T cells isolated from PBMCs. Source of these receptors: a human donor in good health.

The chain carries TRBV4-1 and TRBJ1-2; TRBD1 might be the D (5 bases). V was cut by 2 bases and J by 8 bases, with 12 bases left in between. Germline CDR1 is MGHRA and CDR2 is YSYEKL. The CDR3 sequence is 13 residues long. CDR3 sequence reads: CASSQSGITGYTF. The CDR3 DNA reads TGCGCCAGCAGCCAATCAGGGATAACCGGCTACACCTTC.

V usage is TRBV28 and J usage is TRBJ2-1; 11 bases fit TRBD2. The CDR3 spans 15 residues. J gave up 4 bases and V 5 bases, and 4 bases lay outside the gene matches. CDR1 and CDR2 from the germline V gene are MDHEN and SYDVKM. CDR3 coding DNA: TGTGCCAGCAGTAAACTAGCGGGAGCTTACAATGAGCAGTTCTTC. This encodes CASSKLAGAYNEQFF.

The chain has TRBV14 and TRBJ2-7; D may be TRBD1 (6 bases). Trimming took 0 bases from V and 3 from J, leaving 15 bases between them. The length of the CDR3 is 16 residues. Looked up from germline, CDR1 is SGHDN and CDR2 is FVKESK. The CDR3 sequence: CASSQELDSYNYEQYF. CDR3 sequence (DNA): TGTGCCAGCAGCCAAGAGTTGGACAGCTATAACTACGAGCAGTACTTC.

The CDR3 region has the DNA TGTGCCAGCAGGACCTGGGGGCTCTTTGGGGAGACCCAGTACTTC. This codes for CASRTWGLFGETQYF. J is TRBJ2-5 and V is TRBV25-1; D possibly corresponds to TRBD1 (6 bases). V was shortened by 6 bases and J by 5 bases, with 19 bases between the two germline ends. The germline V gene has CDR1 MGHDK and CDR2 SYGVNS. The CDR3 sequence is 15 residues long.

This clone was counted once. V and J are TRBV11-3 and TRBJ1-2; a weak D match, TRBD1 (5 bases). Trimming took off 1 base at V and 9 bases at J, with 15 bases between the two ends. The CDR3 is 14 amino acids. Per the germline V gene, CDR1 is SGHNT and CDR2 is YENEEA. The CDR3 region has the DNA TGTGCCAGCAGCTTAGCCCAGGGTTCTTCGAGCTACACCTTC. Residues: CASSLAQGSSSYTF. Drawing the rest from reference TRBV11-3 and TRBJ1-2, the complete variable domain is EAGVVQSPRYKIIEKKQPVAFWCNPISGHNTLYWYLQNLGQGPELLIRYENEEAVDDSQLPKDRFSAERLKGVDSTLKIQPAELGDSAVYLCASSLAQGSSSYTFGSGTRLTVV.

The rearrangement uses TRBV7-2 and TRBJ1-2; 12 bases align to TRBD1. The V gene's germline CDR1 is SGHTA and CDR2 FQGNSA. The trim removed 4 bases at V and 5 bases at J, leaving 5 bases unmatched. CDR3 size: 15 residues. CDR3 nucleotide sequence: TGTGCCAGCAGCTCCGGGACAGGGGGCGGATATGGCTACACCTTC. Translation: CASSSGTGGGYGYTF. The full variable domain, with the rest looked up from reference TRBV7-2 and TRBJ1-2, is GAGVSQSPSNKVTEKGKDVELRCDPISGHTALYWYRQSLGQGLEFLIYFQGNSAPDKSGLPSDRFSAERTGGSVSTLTIQRTQQEDSAVYLCASSSGTGGGYGYTFGSGTRLTVV.

V usage is TRBV9 and J usage is TRBJ2-1; 10 nucleotides agree with TRBD2. There are 19 residues in the CDR3. V was clipped by 4 bases and J by 3 bases; unmatched bases: 16. The germline V gene has CDR1 SGDLS and CDR2 YYNGEE. CDR3 amino acids: CASSFPKGERTSGYNEQFF. As DNA, the CDR3 is TGTGCCAGCAGCTTCCCGAAGGGGGAGAGGACTAGCGGCTACAATGAGCAGTTCTTC.

The V call is TRBV2, the J call TRBJ2-1, with TRBD2 matching 7 bases. The CDR3 length is 16 residues. Germline CDR1 is SNHLY and CDR2 is FYNNEI. J lost 1 base, V lost 3 bases, and 6 bases had no gene match. CDR3 bases: TGTGCCAGCAGTGATGTAATAGCGGGTTCCTACAATGAGCAGTTCTTC. Translating gives CASSDVIAGSYNEQFF.

This chain joins TRBV27 and TRBJ2-1; D is possibly TRBD1 (6 bases). This CDR3 spans 15 amino acids. The V gene's germline CDR1 is MNHEY and CDR2 SMNVEV (reference sequence). V dropped 2 bases and J dropped 5 bases, with 13 bases sitting between them. CDR3 coding DNA: TGTGCCAGCAGTTTACATGGACAGAGAAACAATGAGCAGTTCTTC. This translates into CASSLHGQRNNEQFF.

The chain links TRBV19 to TRBJ2-5; 12 bases match TRBD2. The germline V gene encodes CDR1 LNHDA and CDR2 SQIVND (reference sequence). The CDR3 sequence is 13 residues long. Germline trimming cut 10 bases from V and 5 bases from J; bases unmatched to any gene: 5. The CDR3 nucleotides read TGTGCCATAACTAGCGGGAGGCTCGAGACCCAGTACTTC. This gives the protein CAITSGRLETQYF. The entire variable domain, with the rest obtained from reference TRBV19 and TRBJ2-5, is as follows: DGGITQSPKYLFRKEGQNVTLSCEQNLNHDAMYWYRQDPGQGLRLIYYSQIVNDFQKGDIAEGYSVSREKKESFPLTVTSAQKNPTAFYLCAITSGRLETQYFGPGTRLLVL.

The chain joins TRBV9 to TRBJ2-5, with 7 bases identical to TRBD2. CDR1 is SGDLS and CDR2 is YYNGEE in the germline V gene. Trimming removed 3 bases from V and 5 bases from J; junction bases left unmatched: 13. The CDR3 sequence is 16 residues long. The chain's CDR3 is CASSEAQGGRAETQYF. CDR3 in DNA: TGTGCCAGCAGCGAAGCTCAGGGAGGGAGGGCCGAGACCCAGTACTTC.

The rearrangement links TRBV9 to TRBJ2-5; no clear D. The germline V gene has CDR1 SGDLS and CDR2 YYNGEE. The V end was cut by 0 bases, the J end by 5 bases, with 8 bases between. The CDR3 is made up of 13 amino acids. The CDR3 protein is CASSVGPQETQYF. Written as DNA, the CDR3 is TGTGCCAGCAGCGTAGGGCCTCAGGAGACCCAGTACTTC. Looking up the rest from reference TRBV9 and TRBJ2-5 gives the full variable domain: DSGVTQTPKHLITATGQRVTLRCSPRSGDLSVYWYQQSLDQGLQFLIQYYNGEERAKGNILERFSAQQFPDLHSELNLSSLELGDSALYFCASSVGPQETQYFGPGTRLLVL.

Remarks on this clone: The germline gene is not matched at one end of the junction; a read error may be the cause. The rearrangement uses TRBV7-7 and TRBJ1-3; no clear D gene. CDR1 and CDR2 from the germline V gene are SSHAT and FNYEAQ (reference sequence). There are 15 residues in the CDR3. In DNA form, the CDR3 reads TGTGCTAGCAGCTTAGGGTCAGGAGGAGGAAACACCATATATTTT. Translation: CASSLGSGGGNTIYF.

The rearrangement joins TRBV28 to TRBJ2-7; D ambiguous. CDR3 length: 16 amino acids. V was trimmed by 1 base and J by 0 bases, leaving 13 bases between them. Germline CDR1 MDHEN, CDR2 SYDVKM. CDR3 nucleotide sequence: TGTGCCAGCAGTTTATACCTCATTACTTTCTCCTACGAGCAGTACTTC. This codes for CASSLYLITFSYEQYF.

This clone appeared once. The rearrangement joins TRBV7-6 to TRBJ2-3; 9 nucleotides align to TRBD2. The CDR3 is 15 residues long. Germline V gene sequence: CDR1 SGHVS, CDR2 FNYEAQ. The J segment lost 0 bases and the V segment lost 8 bases, leaving 6 bases of the junction unmatched. The CDR3 DNA reads TGTGCCAGCTGCAGACTAGCGGAAAGCACAGATACGCAGTATTTT. Encoded protein: CASCRLAESTDTQYF. The full variable domain, rest sourced from reference TRBV7-6 and TRBJ2-3, is GAGVSQSPRYKVTKRGQDVALRCDPISGHVSLYWYRQALGQGPEFLTYFNYEAQQDKSGLPNDRFSAERPEGSISTLTIQRTEQRDSAMYRCASCRLAESTDTQYFGPGTRLTVL.